This T cell receptor beta chain originates from a study of T cell changes during pregnancy in multiple sclerosis. The CDR3 totals 16 residues. The J segment lost 1 base and the V segment lost 3 bases, leaving 3 bases of the junction unmatched. Per the germline V gene, CDR1 is SGHRS and CDR2 is YFSETQ. This table comes from immunoSEQ multiplex PCR, and its TCRdb copy is limited to in-frame clones, with some not included. The table lists tens of thousands of clones, about nine tenths of them singletons. The specimen comprised peripheral blood, sampled in the third trimester of pregnancy. The rearrangement joins TRBV5-1 to TRBJ2-5; TRBD2 agrees at 13 bases. The clonotype was recovered from a female donor in good health, enrolled as a control in a pregnancy study. The CDR3 DNA follows: TGCGCCAGCAGCTCCAGGACTAGCGGGGGCCAAGAGACCCAGTACTTC. Residues: CASSSRTSGGQETQYF.